Listed here is a single T cell receptor beta chain. Its target is not known. The V gene lost 8 bases and the J gene lost 7 bases, with 18 bases spanning the gap. The CDR3 sequence is 15 residues long. Germline values: CDR1 ENHRY, CDR2 SYGVKD. The data stem from a study of T cells in Graves' hyperthyroidism and ophthalmopathy. PBMCs were derived from 10 ml fresh peripheral blood. It was RNA transcripts that yielded the amplified TCR beta CDR3 regions. First-round RT-PCR of the TCR CDR3 relied on the HTBI primer set. TCRdb ran MiXCR on the multiplex PCR reads and lists one entry per CDR3 protein. This table has approximately 430,000 distinct CDR3 sequences, 14% to 15% appearing once. Findings and caveats of the study: Most thyroid clonotypes expanded above 0.001 were also detected in blood.

The receptor was isolated from a man aged 18 to 29 with Graves' ophthalmopathy. The sample consisted of blood. This sequence joins TRBV10-3 and TRBJ1-6, with D possibly matching TRBD1 (6 bases). The DNA of the CDR3 is TGTGCCATCTCTGGGGGGGGCGCGAGGAATTCACCCCTCCACTTT. Amino acid sequence: CAISGGGARNSPLHF.